The present TCR beta chain was sequenced within a study of T cell changes during pregnancy in multiple sclerosis. Generated by immunoSEQ multiplex PCR, the TCRdb table keeps only in-frame clones and is missing some. The table shows under 110,000 clones, with 75% to 95% occurring only once. Per germline, CDR1 SGHRS and CDR2 YFSETQ. V was clipped by 0 bases and J by 3 bases; unmatched bases: 4. This CDR3 is 15 amino acids long. V gene TRBV5-1 combines with J gene TRBJ2-5; 8 bases are a match to TRBD1. The sequence derives from a female donor with multiple sclerosis, enrolled in a pregnancy study. The source material was peripheral blood, sampled before pregnancy. The CDR3 is CASSLDAGGEETQYF. The CDR3 nucleotides read TGCGCCAGCAGCTTGGACGCAGGGGGCGAAGAGACCCAGTACTTC.